What follows is one T cell receptor beta chain and its context. Study processing details: How many nucleated cells were present was estimated from reference gene primer amplification. The repertoire was sequenced with immunoSEQ multiplex PCR; TCRdb's copy has only in-frame clones and lacks some. Clone size and the V and J calls come from that table; the DNA yielded D and trimming. The sample includes about 79,000 clones, about 89% of them seen just once. These data are taken from a study of blood T cell repertoires in COVID-19. Study in general: Nucleic acid was either cDNA or gDNA, and it came from T cells, B-cell-depleted T cells, or PBMCs.

V was cut by 2 bases and J by 2 bases, with 15 bases left in between. Germline CDR1 SGHTS, CDR2 YDEGEE. The CDR3 contains 16 residues. This rearrangement joins TRBV5-8 to TRBJ2-3; D is undetermined. The clonotype comes from a man between 65 and 80 years old with active or convalescent COVID-19. Source material: peripheral blood. The CDR3 region is CASSFITYPFTDTQYF. The CDR3 DNA sequence: TGTGCCAGCAGCTTCATAACTTACCCTTTCACAGATACGCAGTATTTT.